Below are 14 T cell receptor beta chains sequenced from a single sample in a study of T cell changes during pregnancy in multiple sclerosis. Generated by immunoSEQ multiplex PCR, the TCRdb table keeps only in-frame clones and is missing some. This sample yields just under 65,000 clones, of which 91% are seen a single time; 1% to 1.5% belongs to the top ten. The material was peripheral blood, obtained after pregnancy. Source of these receptors: a female donor in good health, enrolled as a control in a pregnancy study.

This chain joins TRBV7-2 and TRBJ2-5; no firm D call. The CDR3 has 13 amino acids. The germline V gene encodes CDR1 SGHTA and CDR2 FQGNSA. Trimming took 1 base from V and 5 from J, leaving 8 bases between them. CDR3 DNA sequence: TGTGCCAGCAGCTTAGTACAGTCCGAGACCCAGTACTTC. Translated, it gives CASSLVQSETQYF.

V usage is TRBV10-3 and J usage is TRBJ2-7; 10 positions agree with TRBD2. The V and J ends lost 4 bases and 4 bases, in that order; junction bases with no gene match: 7. The CDR3 has 15 amino acids. Germline CDR1 and CDR2: ENHRY and SYGVKD. In DNA form, the CDR3 reads TGTGCCATCAGTGGGGCCGGGACTAGCGCGTACGAGCAGTACTTC. Protein product: CAISGAGTSAYEQYF.

The CDR3 DNA is TGTGCCAGCAGTGACTCCACGGACACCGGGGAGCTGTTTTTT. Translating it yields CASSDSTDTGELFF. The chain links TRBV6-4 to TRBJ2-2; D gene ambiguous. The CDR3 covers 14 residues. Looked up from germline, CDR1 is MRHNA and CDR2 is SNTAGT. V dropped 0 bases and J dropped 3 bases, with 5 bases sitting between them.

The gene calls are TRBV6-5 and TRBJ2-5, with D tentatively TRBD2 (7 bases). Trimming left V 0 bases short and J 4 bases short, with 15 bases between. Per germline, CDR1 MNHEY and CDR2 SVGAGI. This CDR3 is built from 16 residues. Written as DNA, the CDR3 is TGTGCCAGCAGTTACTCCGATGGGGGGGCCGGAGAGACCCAGTACTTC. It translates to CASSYSDGGAGETQYF.

CDR3 DNA sequence: TGTGCCAGCAGTTTACGGGGGGCGGTCACTGAAGCTTTCTTT. It yields the protein CASSLRGAVTEAFF. This chain uses TRBV27 with TRBJ1-1, with a possible D match to TRBD1 (6 bases). Deletions cut 2 bases from V and 4 bases from J, with 11 bases between. The CDR3 sequence is 14 residues long. The germline gives CDR1 MNHEY, CDR2 SMNVEV (reference sequence).

This chain uses TRBV4-1 with TRBJ2-3; no firm D call. V shed 0 bases and J shed 2 bases, with 15 bases lying between them. From germline, CDR1 is MGHRA and CDR2 YSYEKL. CDR3 size: 17 residues. The CDR3 protein is CASSQDQNYLVTDTQYF. In DNA form, the CDR3 reads TGCGCCAGCAGCCAAGATCAAAACTATCTAGTCACAGATACGCAGTATTTT.

This rearrangement joins TRBV19 to TRBJ2-2, with a weak D call TRBD2 (6 bases). Germline loops: CDR1 LNHDA, CDR2 SQIVND (reference sequence). This CDR3 has 15 amino acids. Trimming shortened V by 8 bases and J by 0 bases, and 13 bases separated the two germline ends. CDR3 sequence reads: CASAPRLANTGELFF. In DNA, the CDR3 is TGTGCCAGTGCGCCGAGACTAGCGAACACCGGGGAGCTGTTTTTT.

This chain joins TRBV5-4 and TRBJ2-1, with 10 bases that match TRBD1. The V gene's germline CDR1 is SGHNT and CDR2 YYREEE (reference sequence). The CDR3 extends over 16 amino acids. V dropped 1 base and J dropped 4; count of bases not matched to a gene: 5. CDR3 region: CASSLRQGAFYNEQFF. CDR3 in DNA: TGTGCCAGCAGCTTGAGACAGGGGGCTTTTTACAATGAGCAGTTCTTC.

The count of this clone is one. The chain combines TRBV19 with TRBJ2-1; D possibly corresponds to TRBD1 (5 bases). Trimming took 0 bases from V and 7 from J, leaving 7 bases between them. CDR1 is LNHDA and CDR2 is SQIVND in the germline V gene (reference sequence). This CDR3 has 13 amino acids. This CDR3 reads CASSIDRANEQFF. The CDR3 DNA follows: TGTGCCAGTAGTATAGACAGGGCAAATGAGCAGTTCTTC.

The chain carries TRBV7-8 and TRBJ1-2; 7 nucleotides line up with TRBD1. The CDR3 consists of 13 residues. V dropped 6 bases and J dropped 6; count of bases not matched to a gene: 7. CDR1 SGHVS and CDR2 FQNEAQ come from the germline V gene. This CDR3 is CASRFGQDDGYTF. The CDR3 DNA reads as TGTGCCAGCAGATTTGGACAGGATGATGGCTACACCTTC.

J is TRBJ1-2 and V is TRBV5-6; weak D call: TRBD1 (5 bases). The length of the CDR3 is 14 residues. CDR1 is SGHDT and CDR2 is YYEEEE in the germline V gene. Trimming took 1 base from V and 8 from J, leaving 15 bases between them. CDR3 in amino acids: CASSLRDAGRGYTF. For the CDR3, the DNA is TGTGCCAGCAGCTTGAGGGACGCCGGGAGAGGCTACACCTTC.

This sequence joins TRBV29-1 and TRBJ2-7, with D possibly matching TRBD1 (6 bases). V was cut by 5 bases and J by 3 bases, with 8 bases left in between. The CDR3 totals 11 residues. Germline lookup yields CDR1 SQVTM and CDR2 ANQGSEA. The CDR3 is CSVLQGYEQYF. As DNA, the CDR3 is TGCAGCGTTCTACAGGGCTACGAGCAGTACTTC.

V and J are TRBV10-3 and TRBJ1-5, with a weak D call TRBD1 (5 bases). The CDR3 runs 15 residues. Trimming stripped 6 bases from V and 2 bases from J, with 14 bases between. The V gene's germline CDR1 is ENHRY and CDR2 SYGVKD. The CDR3 coding sequence is TGTGCCATCAGCGAATCCAGGGTGGGCAATCAGCCCCAGCATTTT. Its protein product is CAISESRVGNQPQHF.

V usage is TRBV19 and J usage is TRBJ1-5, with D perhaps TRBD1 (6 bases). Trimming removed 3 bases at V and 4 bases at J, with 16 bases between. This CDR3 is built from 16 residues. Germline CDR1 LNHDA, CDR2 SQIVND (reference sequence). The CDR3 DNA sequence: TGTGCCAGTAGTATGAGTTGGGGGGGCATGAATCAGCCCCAGCATTTT. Residues: CASSMSWGGMNQPQHF.